Given below is one T cell receptor beta chain in context. The V gene end was trimmed by 3 bases and the J gene end by 0 bases; junction bases not matched to a gene: 7. Germline V gene lookup returns CDR1 KGHSH and CDR2 LQKENI. The CDR3 contains 16 residues. Only in-frame clones appear in the TCRdb table, and some are missing; sequencing was by immunoSEQ multiplex PCR. The data contain about 23,000 clones, about 80% of them seen just once; the ten biggest clones take up 4% to 5.5%. The data stem from a study of T cells in localized non-small cell lung cancer. This TCR was recovered from a man aged 35 to 70 with stage II lung adenocarcinoma. Source: PBMCs, taken before any cancer treatment. This sequence joins TRBV18 and TRBJ1-2; 7 positions match TRBD1. The CDR3 region is CASSPETGATNYGYTF. The CDR3 DNA reads TGTGCCAGCTCACCGGAAACAGGGGCAACTAACTATGGCTACACCTTC.